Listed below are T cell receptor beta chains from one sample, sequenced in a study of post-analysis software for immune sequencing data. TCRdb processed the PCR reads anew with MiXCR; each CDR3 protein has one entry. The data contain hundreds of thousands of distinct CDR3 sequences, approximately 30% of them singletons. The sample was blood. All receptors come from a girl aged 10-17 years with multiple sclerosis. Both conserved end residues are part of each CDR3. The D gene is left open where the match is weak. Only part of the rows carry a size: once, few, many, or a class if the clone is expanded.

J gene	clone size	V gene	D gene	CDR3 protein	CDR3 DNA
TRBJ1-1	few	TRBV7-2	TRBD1	CASSLASGGASYGTEAFF	TGTGCCAGCAGCTTAGCATCAGGGGGCGCATCATACGGCACTGAAGCTTTCTTT
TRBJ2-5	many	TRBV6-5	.	CASSTNPGRETQYF	TGTGCCAGCAGCACCAACCCGGGGAGAGAGACCCAGTACTTC
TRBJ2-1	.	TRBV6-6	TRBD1	CASANRGGDLNEQFF	TGTGCCAGCGCGAACAGGGGTGGGGATTTGAATGAGCAGTTCTTC
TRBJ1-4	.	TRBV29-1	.	CSVLQGSNEKLFF	TGCAGCGTTTTGCAGGGAAGCAATGAAAAACTGTTTTTT
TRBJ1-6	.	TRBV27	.	CASRSRWGDSAYNSPLHF	TGTGCCAGCAGGTCCCGGTGGGGGGACTCGGCCTATAATTCACCCCTCCACTTT
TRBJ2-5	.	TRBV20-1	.	CSARDIRQYQETQYF	TGCAGTGCTAGAGATATCCGGCAGTACCAAGAGACCCAGTACTTC
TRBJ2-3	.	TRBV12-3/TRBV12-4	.	CASSFRLPRSTDTQYF	TGTGCCAGCAGTTTTCGGTTGCCCAGGAGCACAGATACGCAGTATTTT
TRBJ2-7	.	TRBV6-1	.	CASSEPGSRRPYEQYF	TGTGCCAGCAGTGAACCAGGGTCGCGGCGGCCCTACGAGCAGTACTTC
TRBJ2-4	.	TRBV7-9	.	CASSPGRGLRNIQYF	TGTGCCAGCAGCCCAGGTAGGGGCCTGCGGAACATTCAGTACTTC
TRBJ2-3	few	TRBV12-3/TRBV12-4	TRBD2	CASIPGLASDTQYF	TGTGCCAGCATCCCGGGACTAGCGTCAGATACGCAGTATTTT
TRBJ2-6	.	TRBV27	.	CASSLRRGGANVLTF	TGTGCCAGCAGTTTACGGAGAGGCGGGGCCAACGTCCTGACTTTC
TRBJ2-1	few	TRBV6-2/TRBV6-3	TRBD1	CASSYLDRGLNNEQFF	TGTGCCAGCAGTTACCTGGACAGGGGCCTCAACAATGAGCAGTTCTTC
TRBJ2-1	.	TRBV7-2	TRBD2	CASSGSGLAFYNEQFF	TGTGCCAGCAGCGGATCGGGACTAGCGTTCTACAATGAGCAGTTCTTC
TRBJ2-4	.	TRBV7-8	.	CASSLVGRGTRGENIQYF	TGTGCCAGCAGCTTAGTGGGTCGCGGGACAAGGGGAGAAAACATTCAGTACTTC
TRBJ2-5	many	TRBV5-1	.	CASRTDGAAQETQYF	TGCGCCAGCAGGACGGACGGGGCAGCCCAAGAGACCCAGTACTTC
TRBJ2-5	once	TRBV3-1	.	CASSSRIMPEGETQYF	TGTGCCAGCAGCTCCCGCATCATGCCCGAGGGAGAGACCCAGTACTTC
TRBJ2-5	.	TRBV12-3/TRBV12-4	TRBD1	CASSPTGAQMSQYF	TGTGCCAGCAGCCCCACAGGGGCTCAGATGTCCCAGTACTTC
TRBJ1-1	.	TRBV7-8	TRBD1	CASSLGTGGWTEAFF	TGTGCCAGCAGCTTAGGGACAGGGGGCTGGACTGAAGCTTTCTTT
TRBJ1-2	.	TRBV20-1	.	CSAGYGGSYGYTF	TGCAGTGCCGGGTACGGTGGGAGCTATGGCTACACCTTC
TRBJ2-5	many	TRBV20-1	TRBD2	CSPSGSGIGQYF	TGCAGCCCATCCGGGAGCGGGATAGGGCAGTACTTC
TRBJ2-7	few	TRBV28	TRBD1	CASTAGGRYEQYF	TGTGCCAGCACTGCAGGGGGCCGCTACGAGCAGTACTTC
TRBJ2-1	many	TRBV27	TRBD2	CASSASGSGNNEQFF	TGTGCCAGCAGTGCTAGCGGGAGTGGCAACAATGAGCAGTTCTTC
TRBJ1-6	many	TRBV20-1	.	CSAGQNNSPLHF	TGCAGTGCTGGACAGAATAATTCACCCCTCCACTTT
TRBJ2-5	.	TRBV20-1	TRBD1	CSARDDRGGETQYF	TGCAGTGCTAGAGATGACAGGGGGGGAGAGACCCAGTACTTC
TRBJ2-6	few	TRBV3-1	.	CASSQRDSGANVLTF	TGTGCCAGCAGCCAAAGGGACTCTGGGGCCAACGTCCTGACTTTC
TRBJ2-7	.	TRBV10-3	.	CAISEFSGPTYEQYF	TGTGCCATCAGTGAGTTTTCGGGTCCAACCTACGAGCAGTACTTC
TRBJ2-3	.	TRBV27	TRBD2	CASSHDGGGIRDTQYF	TGTGCCAGCAGTCACGACGGGGGGGGAATTAGAGATACGCAGTATTTT
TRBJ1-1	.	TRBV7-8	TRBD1	CASSRRDRNTEAFF	TGTGCCAGCAGCCGCCGGGACAGAAACACTGAAGCTTTCTTT
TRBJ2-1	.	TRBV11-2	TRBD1	CASSLERTGSEQFF	TGTGCCAGCAGCTTAGAACGGACAGGGAGTGAGCAGTTCTTC
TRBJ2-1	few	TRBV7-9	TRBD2	CASSLGTSGSPNEQFF	TGTGCCAGCAGCTTGGGGACTAGCGGGAGTCCCAATGAGCAGTTCTTC
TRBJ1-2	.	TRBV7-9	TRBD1	CASSLEGAYNYGYTF	TGTGCCAGCAGCCTAGAGGGGGCTTACAACTATGGCTACACCTTC
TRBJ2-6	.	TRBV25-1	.	CASGTLVGANVLTF	TGTGCCAGCGGGACTTTGGTGGGGGCCAACGTCCTGACTTTC
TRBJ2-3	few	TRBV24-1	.	CATRRDDTDTQYF	TGTGCCACCAGGAGGGACGACACAGATACGCAGTATTTT
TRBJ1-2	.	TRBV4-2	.	CASSQDGGEDYGYTF	TGTGCCAGCAGCCAAGATGGGGGGGAGGACTATGGCTACACCTTC
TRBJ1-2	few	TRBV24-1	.	CATSWGDNYGYTF	TGTGCCACGTCGTGGGGGGATAACTATGGCTACACCTTC
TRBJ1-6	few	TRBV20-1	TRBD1	CSARPSQGALNSPLHF	TGCAGTGCTAGACCCTCCCAGGGGGCTCTTAATTCACCCCTCCACTTT
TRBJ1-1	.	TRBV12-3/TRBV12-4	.	CASSLMSVNTEAFF	TGTGCCAGCAGTTTAATGTCTGTGAACACTGAAGCTTTCTTT
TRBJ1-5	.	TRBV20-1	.	CSARDNRPQHF	TGCAGTGCTAGAGATAATCGGCCCCAGCATTTT
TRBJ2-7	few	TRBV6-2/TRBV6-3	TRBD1	CASKGTAYYEQYF	TGTGCCAGCAAAGGGACAGCTTACTACGAGCAGTACTTC
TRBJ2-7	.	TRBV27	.	CASRHPGPTYEQYF	TGTGCCAGCAGGCACCCGGGGCCAACCTACGAGCAGTACTTC
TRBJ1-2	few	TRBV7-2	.	CASSGETGITYGYTF	TGTGCCAGCAGCGGGGAAACAGGGATCACCTATGGCTACACCTTC
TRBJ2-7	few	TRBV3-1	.	CASSRVTDEQYF	TGTGCCAGCAGCCGCGTTACCGACGAGCAGTACTTC